This TCR beta chain was identified during a study of T cells in Graves' hyperthyroidism and ophthalmopathy. Study outcomes and limitations: The model predicted ophthalmopathy a median around seven months before onset.

This clonotype was counted only a few times. Its antigen is unknown. RNA transcripts served as the template for amplifying TCR beta CDR3 regions. Primed by the HTBI set, a first-round RT-PCR was run on the TCR CDR3. TCRdb re-called the multiplex PCR reads through MiXCR, storing one row per CDR3 protein. Of approximately 400,000 distinct CDR3 sequences listed, approximately 25% are singletons. The CDR3 loop spans 16 amino acids. V shed 6 bases and J 5 bases; nucleotides not matched to a gene: 10. The patients, who ranged from 18 to 65 in age, presented with newly diagnosed hyperthyroidism lasting under 2 months. Patients showing uncontrolled infection, other autoimmune disease, pregnancy or lactation were ineligible. Orbital computed tomography, thyroid ultrasound, serum thyroxine and TRAb, and clinical symptoms together informed the diagnoses.

The source of this sequence is a man aged 45-65 years with Graves' hyperthyroidism. This chain links TRBV12-3 or TRBV12-4 with TRBJ2-1, with 10 bases that match TRBD2. Sequencing input: blood. The CDR3 DNA follows: TGTGCCAGCAGCCGGTTCCTAGCGGGAGTAAACAATGAGCAGTTCTTC. Its translation is CASSRFLAGVNNEQFF.